The entry that follows covers one T cell receptor (beta chain) sequence. The antigen remains undetermined. These data belong to a study of cytomegalovirus exposure and HLA in healthy donors. Unmatched junction bases numbered 5, after V lost 1 base and J lost 5 bases. The CDR3 extends over 14 amino acids. Per the germline V gene, CDR1 is SGHKS and CDR2 is YYEKEE (reference sequence). Study findings and constraints: Some TCR beta chains (164 of them) were listed as cytomegalovirus-associated. The dataset shows that most TCR sequences were rare, while some public TCRs occurred in many donors.

Generated by immunoSEQ multiplex PCR, the TCRdb table keeps only in-frame clones and is missing some. There are 130,000 or so clones in the sample; more than 75% occur only once, and around 1.9% lies in the top ten. The chain carries TRBV5-5 and TRBJ2-5; 7 bases line up with TRBD1. This receptor was identified in a young woman in good health and CMV-seronegative. The sample was PBMCs. The CDR3 bases are TGTGCCAGCAGCTTGTTGACAGGGACGGAGACCCAGTACTTC. Translating gives CASSLLTGTETQYF.